The sample holds one count of the clone carrying this T cell receptor beta chain. As yet, its antigen is unknown. Other DNA sequences in the same sample also yield this CDR3. Trimming took 3 bases from V and 1 from J, leaving 7 bases between them. CDR3 length: 14 residues. Looked up from germline, CDR1 is MDHEN and CDR2 is SYDVKM. The data were obtained in a study of cytomegalovirus exposure and HLA in healthy donors. Whole-study results and caveats: Upon later analysis, HLA-associated TCR beta chains proved more clonally expanded than other, equally common chains.

The PCR employed 60 Vbeta primers together with 13 Jbeta primers. Generated by immunoSEQ multiplex PCR, the TCRdb table keeps only in-frame clones and is missing some. In the table there are around 190,000 clones, approximately 85% of which are singletons. This sequence was found in a woman aged 45-60 years in good health and CMV-seronegative. V usage is TRBV28 and J usage is TRBJ1-3, with a tentative D call TRBD1 (6 bases). Sequenced input: PBMCs. As DNA, the CDR3 is TGTGCCAGCAGTTTGACAGGATCTGGAAACACCATATATTTT. Its translation: CASSLTGSGNTIYF.